This T cell receptor (beta chain) is drawn from a study of shared clonotypes between healthy human individuals. CD4+ cells underwent separation, giving CD45RA+ naive and CD45RA-negative memory subsets. This CDR3 has 16 residues. V lost 5 bases to trimming and J lost 5 bases; unmatched junction nucleotides: 11. Per germline, CDR1 SGHAT and CDR2 FQNNGV. Deep was the level at which the assay was run. Sequencing used immunoSEQ multiplex PCR; TCRdb keeps in-frame clones, though not all of them. The data show a few million clones, with 80% to 95% seen just once and around 0.4% held by the top ten. Sequenced material: naive CD4+ T cells from PBMCs. Noted subset: CD45RA+ positively selected. The chain is built from TRBV11-2 and TRBJ2-5; 10 bases are shared with TRBD2. The receptor was derived from a man aged 18-30 years in good health. Some clones in this sample may be carry-over from other donors' samples. CDR3 DNA: TGTGCCAGCAGCCCGCTTACTAGCGGGACGGAGGAGACCCAGTACTTC. This sequence encodes CASSPLTSGTEETQYF. Together with reference TRBV11-2 and TRBJ2-5, the CDR3 gives the full variable domain: EAGVAQSPRYKIIEKRQSVAFWCNPISGHATLYWYQQILGQGPKLLIQFQNNGVVDDSQLPKDRFSAERLKGVDSTLKIQPAKLEDSAVYLCASSPLTSGTEETQYFGPGTRLLVL.